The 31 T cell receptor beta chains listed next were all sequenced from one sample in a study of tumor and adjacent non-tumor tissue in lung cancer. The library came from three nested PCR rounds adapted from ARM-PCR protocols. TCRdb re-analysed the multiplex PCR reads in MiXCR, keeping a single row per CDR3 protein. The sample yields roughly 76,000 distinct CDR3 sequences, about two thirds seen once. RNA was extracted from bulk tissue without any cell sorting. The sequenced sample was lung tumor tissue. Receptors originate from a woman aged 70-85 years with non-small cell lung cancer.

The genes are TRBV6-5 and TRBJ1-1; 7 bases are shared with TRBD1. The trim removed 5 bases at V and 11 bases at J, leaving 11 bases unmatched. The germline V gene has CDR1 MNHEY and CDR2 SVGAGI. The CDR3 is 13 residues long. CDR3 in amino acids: CASSKQGPSEAFF. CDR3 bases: TGTGCCAGCAGTAAACAGGGGCCCAGTGAGGCTTTCTTT.

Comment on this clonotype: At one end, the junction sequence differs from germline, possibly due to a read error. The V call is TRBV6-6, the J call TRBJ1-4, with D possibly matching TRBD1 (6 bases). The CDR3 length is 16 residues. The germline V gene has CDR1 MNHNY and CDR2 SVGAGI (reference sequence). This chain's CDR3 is CASSYSSRVKGEKLSF. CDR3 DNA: TGTGCCAGCAGTTACTCGAGTCGTGTCAAGGGGGAAAAACTGTCTTTT.

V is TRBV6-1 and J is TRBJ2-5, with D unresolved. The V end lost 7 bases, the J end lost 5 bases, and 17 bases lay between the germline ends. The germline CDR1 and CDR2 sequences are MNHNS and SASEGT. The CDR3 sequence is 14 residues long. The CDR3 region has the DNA TGTGCCAGCATGGTTTGGGCTGCGAGGGAGACCCAGTACTTC. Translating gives CASMVWAARETQYF.

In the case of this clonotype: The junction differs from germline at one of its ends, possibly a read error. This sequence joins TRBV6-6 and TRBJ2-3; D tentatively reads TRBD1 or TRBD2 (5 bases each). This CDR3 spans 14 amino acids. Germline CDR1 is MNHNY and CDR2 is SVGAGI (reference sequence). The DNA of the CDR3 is TGTGTCAGCAGTTGGGGGTCTAGCACAGATACGCAGTATTTT. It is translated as CVSSWGSSTDTQYF.

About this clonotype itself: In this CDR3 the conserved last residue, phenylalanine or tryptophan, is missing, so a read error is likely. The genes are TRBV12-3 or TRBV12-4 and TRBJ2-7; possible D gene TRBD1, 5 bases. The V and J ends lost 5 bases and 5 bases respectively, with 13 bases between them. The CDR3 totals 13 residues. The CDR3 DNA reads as TGTGCCAGCAGTCAGGGCCCCGCCAACGAGCAGTACTTA. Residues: CASSQGPANEQYL.

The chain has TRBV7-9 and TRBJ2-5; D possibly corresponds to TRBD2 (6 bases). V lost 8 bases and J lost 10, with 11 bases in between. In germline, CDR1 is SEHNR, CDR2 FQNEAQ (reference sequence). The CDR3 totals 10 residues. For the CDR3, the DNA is TGTGCCAGCGCGGAGGGTCTCCAGTACTTC. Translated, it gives CASAEGLQYF.

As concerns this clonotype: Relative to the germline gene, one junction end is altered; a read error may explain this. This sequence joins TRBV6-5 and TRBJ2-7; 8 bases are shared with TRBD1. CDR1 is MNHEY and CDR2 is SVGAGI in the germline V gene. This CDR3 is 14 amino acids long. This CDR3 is CASSPRTGRYEQYF. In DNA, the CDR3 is TGCGCCAGCAGCCCCAGGACAGGGCGCTACGAGCAGTACTTC.

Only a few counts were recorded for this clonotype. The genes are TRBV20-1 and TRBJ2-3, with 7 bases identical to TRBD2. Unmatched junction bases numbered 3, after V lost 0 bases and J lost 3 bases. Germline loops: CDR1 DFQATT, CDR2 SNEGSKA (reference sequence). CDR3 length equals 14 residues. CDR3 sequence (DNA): TGCAGTGCTAGAGATTCGGGGGGAACAGATACGCAGTATTTT. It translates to CSARDSGGTDTQYF.

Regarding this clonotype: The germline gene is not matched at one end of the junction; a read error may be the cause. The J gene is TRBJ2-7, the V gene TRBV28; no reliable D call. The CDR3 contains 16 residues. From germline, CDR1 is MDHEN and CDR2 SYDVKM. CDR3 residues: CASSPHSDSTPYERYF. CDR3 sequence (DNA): TGTGCCAGCAGCCCCCACAGTGATTCCACCCCCTACGAGCGGTACTTC.

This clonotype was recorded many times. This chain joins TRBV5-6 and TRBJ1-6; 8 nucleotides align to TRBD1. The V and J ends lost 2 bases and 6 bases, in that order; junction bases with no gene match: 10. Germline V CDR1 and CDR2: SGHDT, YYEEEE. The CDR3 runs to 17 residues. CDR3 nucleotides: TGTGCCAGCAGCTTTTTAAGGACAGGGCCGTCTAATTCACCCCTCCACTTT. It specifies CASSFLRTGPSNSPLHF.

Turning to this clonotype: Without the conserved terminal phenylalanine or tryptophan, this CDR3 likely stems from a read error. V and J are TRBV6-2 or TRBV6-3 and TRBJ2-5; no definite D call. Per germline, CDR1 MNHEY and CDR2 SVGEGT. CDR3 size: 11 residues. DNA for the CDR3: TGTGCCAACAGTTACGAAGAGACCCAGTACATC. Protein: CANSYEETQYI.

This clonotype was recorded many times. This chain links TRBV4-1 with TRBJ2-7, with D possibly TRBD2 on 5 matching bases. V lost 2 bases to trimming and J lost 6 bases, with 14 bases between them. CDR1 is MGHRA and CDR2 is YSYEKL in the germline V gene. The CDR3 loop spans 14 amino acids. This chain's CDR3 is CASSQLFSVGEQYF. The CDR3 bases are TGCGCCAGCAGCCAATTATTTAGCGTCGGCGAGCAGTACTTC.

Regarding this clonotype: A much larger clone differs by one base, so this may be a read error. The CDR3 region is CASSARTIVAFF. CDR3 nucleotides: TGTGCCAGCAGCGCCAGGACAATCGTTGCTTTCTTT. The chain is built from TRBV28 and TRBJ1-1; D may be TRBD1 (5 bases). This CDR3 region has 12 residues. V lost 6 bases, J lost 11 bases, and 16 bases lay in between. In germline, CDR1 is MDHEN, CDR2 SYDVKM.

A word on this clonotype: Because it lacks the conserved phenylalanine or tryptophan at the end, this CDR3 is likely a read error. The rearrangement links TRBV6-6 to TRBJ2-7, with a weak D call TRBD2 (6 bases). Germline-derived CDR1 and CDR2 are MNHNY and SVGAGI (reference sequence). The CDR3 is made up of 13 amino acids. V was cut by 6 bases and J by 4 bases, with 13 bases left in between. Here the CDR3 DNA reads TGTGCCAGCAGCGCTAGCGAGAGATACGAGCAGTACTAC. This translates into CASSASERYEQYY.

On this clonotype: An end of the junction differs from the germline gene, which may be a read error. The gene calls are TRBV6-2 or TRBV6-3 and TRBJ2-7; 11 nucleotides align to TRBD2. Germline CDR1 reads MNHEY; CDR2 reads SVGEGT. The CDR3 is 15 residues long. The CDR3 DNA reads TGTGCCAGCACCTCCCCGGGACTAGCGGTCTACGAGAAGTACTTC. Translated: CASTSPGLAVYEKYF.

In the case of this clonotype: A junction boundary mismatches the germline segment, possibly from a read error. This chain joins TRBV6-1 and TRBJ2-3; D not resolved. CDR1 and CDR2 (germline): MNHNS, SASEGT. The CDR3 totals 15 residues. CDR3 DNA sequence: TGTGCCCGCAGTGAACCCACGGGTAGCATAGATACGCAGTATTTT. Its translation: CARSEPTGSIDTQYF.

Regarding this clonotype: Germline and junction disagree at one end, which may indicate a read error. DNA for the CDR3: TGTGCCAGGAGCCCCCCAGGGCCAGACTACGAGCAGTATTTC. Translating gives CARSPPGPDYEQYF. The J gene is TRBJ2-7, the V gene TRBV6-5; D assignment may be TRBD1 or TRBD2 (5 bases each). The V gene's germline CDR1 is MNHEY and CDR2 SVGAGI. This CDR3 has 14 amino acids.

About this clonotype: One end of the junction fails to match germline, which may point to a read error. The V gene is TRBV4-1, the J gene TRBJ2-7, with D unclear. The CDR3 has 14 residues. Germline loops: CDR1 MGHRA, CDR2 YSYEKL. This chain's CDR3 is CTSSHAPQEREQYF. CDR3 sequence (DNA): TGCACCAGCAGCCATGCGCCGCAGGAAAGGGAACAGTACTTC.

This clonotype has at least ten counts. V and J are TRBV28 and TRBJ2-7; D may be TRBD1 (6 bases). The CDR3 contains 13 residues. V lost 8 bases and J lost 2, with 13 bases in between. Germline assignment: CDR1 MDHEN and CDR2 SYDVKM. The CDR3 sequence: CASGFQGPYEQYF. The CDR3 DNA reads TGTGCCAGCGGATTTCAGGGGCCCTACGAGCAGTACTTC.

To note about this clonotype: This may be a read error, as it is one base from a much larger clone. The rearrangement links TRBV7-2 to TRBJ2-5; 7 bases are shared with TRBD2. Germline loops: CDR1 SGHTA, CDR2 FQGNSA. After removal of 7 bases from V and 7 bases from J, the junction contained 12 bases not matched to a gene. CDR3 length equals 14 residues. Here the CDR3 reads CASNHDAGGGTQYF. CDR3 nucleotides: TGTGCCAGCAACCACGACGCGGGCGGGGGGACCCAGTACTTC.

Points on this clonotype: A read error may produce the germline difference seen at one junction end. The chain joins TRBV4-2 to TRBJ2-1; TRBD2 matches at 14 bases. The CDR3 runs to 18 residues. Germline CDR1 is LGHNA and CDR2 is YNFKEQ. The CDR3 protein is CVSRPTSGRVIPYNEQFF. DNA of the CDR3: TGTGTCAGCAGGCCGACTAGCGGGAGGGTGATTCCATACAATGAGCAGTTCTTC.

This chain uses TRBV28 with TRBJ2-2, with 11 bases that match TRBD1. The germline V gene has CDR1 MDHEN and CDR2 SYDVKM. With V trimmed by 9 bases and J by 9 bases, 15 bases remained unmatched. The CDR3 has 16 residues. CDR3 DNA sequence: TGTGCCAGTAGTCCCTCCGGACAGGGGGCTTACTGGGAGCTGTTTTTT. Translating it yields CASSPSGQGAYWELFF.

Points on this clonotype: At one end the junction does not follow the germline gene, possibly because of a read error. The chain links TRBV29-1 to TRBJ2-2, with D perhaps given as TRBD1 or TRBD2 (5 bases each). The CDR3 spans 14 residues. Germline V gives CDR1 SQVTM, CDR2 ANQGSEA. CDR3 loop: CSVDFASSTGDLFF. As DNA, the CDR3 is TGTAGCGTTGATTTCGCTAGCTCAACCGGGGACCTGTTTTTT.

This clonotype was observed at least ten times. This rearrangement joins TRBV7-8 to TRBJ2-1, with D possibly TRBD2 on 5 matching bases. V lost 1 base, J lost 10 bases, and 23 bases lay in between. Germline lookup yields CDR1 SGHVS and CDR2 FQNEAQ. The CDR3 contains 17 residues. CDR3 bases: TGTGCCAGCAGCTTAGTAAATCGTGGGAGCCCCTCTTTAGAGCAGTTCTTC. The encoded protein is CASSLVNRGSPSLEQFF.

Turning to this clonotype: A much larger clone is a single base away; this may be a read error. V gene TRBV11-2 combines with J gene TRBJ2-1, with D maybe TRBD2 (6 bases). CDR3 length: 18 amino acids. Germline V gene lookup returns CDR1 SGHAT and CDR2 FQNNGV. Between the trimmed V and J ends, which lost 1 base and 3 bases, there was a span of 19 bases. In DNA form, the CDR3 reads TGTGCCAGCAGCTTAGTATTGTCTAGCGAGAGTATCTACAATGAGCAGTTCTTC. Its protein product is CASSLVLSSESIYNEQFF.

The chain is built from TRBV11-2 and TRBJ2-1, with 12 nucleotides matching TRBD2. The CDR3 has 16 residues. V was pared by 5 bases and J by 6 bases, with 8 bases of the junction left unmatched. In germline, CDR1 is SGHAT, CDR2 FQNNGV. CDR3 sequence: CASSRTSGNSFNEQFF. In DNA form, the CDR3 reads TGTGCCAGCAGCCGGACTAGCGGGAACTCTTTCAATGAGCAGTTCTTC.

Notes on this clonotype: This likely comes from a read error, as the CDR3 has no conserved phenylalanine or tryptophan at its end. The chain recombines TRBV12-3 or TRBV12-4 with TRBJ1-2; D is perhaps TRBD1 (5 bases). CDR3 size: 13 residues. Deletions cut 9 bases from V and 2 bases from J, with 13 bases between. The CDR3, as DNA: TGTGCCAGTTCGTGGGGGAGGAACTATGGCTACACCCTC. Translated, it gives CASSWGRNYGYTL.

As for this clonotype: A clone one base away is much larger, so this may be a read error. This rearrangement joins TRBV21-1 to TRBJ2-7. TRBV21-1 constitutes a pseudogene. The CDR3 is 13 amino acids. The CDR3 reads CASSKTNSYEQYF. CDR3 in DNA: TGTGCCAGCAGCAAAACAAACAGCTACGAGCAGTACTTC.

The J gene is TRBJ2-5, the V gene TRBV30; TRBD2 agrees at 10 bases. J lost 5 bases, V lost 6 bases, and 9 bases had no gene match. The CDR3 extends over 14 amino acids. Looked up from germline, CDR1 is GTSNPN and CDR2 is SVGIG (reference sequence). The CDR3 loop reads CACSLAGVAETQYF. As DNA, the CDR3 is TGTGCCTGTAGTCTAGCGGGAGTGGCCGAGACCCAGTACTTC.

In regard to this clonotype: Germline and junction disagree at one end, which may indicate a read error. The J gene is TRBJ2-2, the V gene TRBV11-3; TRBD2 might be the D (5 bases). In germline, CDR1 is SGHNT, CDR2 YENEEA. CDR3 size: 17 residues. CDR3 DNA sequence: TGTGCCAGCAGCTTAATTCCTGGGAAGACGAACACCGGGGAACTGTTTTTT. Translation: CASSLIPGKTNTGELFF.

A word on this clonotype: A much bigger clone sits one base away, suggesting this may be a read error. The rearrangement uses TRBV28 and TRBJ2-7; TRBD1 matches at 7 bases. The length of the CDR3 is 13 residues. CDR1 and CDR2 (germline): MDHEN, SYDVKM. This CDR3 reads CASSSGQHYEQNF. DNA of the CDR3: TGTGCCAGCAGTTCGGGACAGCACTACGAGCAGAACTTC.